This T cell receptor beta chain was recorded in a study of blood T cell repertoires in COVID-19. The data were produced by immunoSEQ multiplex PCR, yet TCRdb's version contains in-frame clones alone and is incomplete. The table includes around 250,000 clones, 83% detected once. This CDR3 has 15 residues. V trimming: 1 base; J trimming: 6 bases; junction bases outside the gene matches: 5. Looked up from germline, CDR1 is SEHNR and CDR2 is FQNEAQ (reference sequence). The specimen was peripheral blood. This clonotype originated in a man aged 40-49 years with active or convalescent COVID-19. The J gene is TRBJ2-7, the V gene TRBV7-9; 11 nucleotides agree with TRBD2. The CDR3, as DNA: TGTGCCAGCAGCTTAGGAGGGCTAGCGGGAGGCGAGCAGTACTTC. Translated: CASSLGGLAGGEQYF.